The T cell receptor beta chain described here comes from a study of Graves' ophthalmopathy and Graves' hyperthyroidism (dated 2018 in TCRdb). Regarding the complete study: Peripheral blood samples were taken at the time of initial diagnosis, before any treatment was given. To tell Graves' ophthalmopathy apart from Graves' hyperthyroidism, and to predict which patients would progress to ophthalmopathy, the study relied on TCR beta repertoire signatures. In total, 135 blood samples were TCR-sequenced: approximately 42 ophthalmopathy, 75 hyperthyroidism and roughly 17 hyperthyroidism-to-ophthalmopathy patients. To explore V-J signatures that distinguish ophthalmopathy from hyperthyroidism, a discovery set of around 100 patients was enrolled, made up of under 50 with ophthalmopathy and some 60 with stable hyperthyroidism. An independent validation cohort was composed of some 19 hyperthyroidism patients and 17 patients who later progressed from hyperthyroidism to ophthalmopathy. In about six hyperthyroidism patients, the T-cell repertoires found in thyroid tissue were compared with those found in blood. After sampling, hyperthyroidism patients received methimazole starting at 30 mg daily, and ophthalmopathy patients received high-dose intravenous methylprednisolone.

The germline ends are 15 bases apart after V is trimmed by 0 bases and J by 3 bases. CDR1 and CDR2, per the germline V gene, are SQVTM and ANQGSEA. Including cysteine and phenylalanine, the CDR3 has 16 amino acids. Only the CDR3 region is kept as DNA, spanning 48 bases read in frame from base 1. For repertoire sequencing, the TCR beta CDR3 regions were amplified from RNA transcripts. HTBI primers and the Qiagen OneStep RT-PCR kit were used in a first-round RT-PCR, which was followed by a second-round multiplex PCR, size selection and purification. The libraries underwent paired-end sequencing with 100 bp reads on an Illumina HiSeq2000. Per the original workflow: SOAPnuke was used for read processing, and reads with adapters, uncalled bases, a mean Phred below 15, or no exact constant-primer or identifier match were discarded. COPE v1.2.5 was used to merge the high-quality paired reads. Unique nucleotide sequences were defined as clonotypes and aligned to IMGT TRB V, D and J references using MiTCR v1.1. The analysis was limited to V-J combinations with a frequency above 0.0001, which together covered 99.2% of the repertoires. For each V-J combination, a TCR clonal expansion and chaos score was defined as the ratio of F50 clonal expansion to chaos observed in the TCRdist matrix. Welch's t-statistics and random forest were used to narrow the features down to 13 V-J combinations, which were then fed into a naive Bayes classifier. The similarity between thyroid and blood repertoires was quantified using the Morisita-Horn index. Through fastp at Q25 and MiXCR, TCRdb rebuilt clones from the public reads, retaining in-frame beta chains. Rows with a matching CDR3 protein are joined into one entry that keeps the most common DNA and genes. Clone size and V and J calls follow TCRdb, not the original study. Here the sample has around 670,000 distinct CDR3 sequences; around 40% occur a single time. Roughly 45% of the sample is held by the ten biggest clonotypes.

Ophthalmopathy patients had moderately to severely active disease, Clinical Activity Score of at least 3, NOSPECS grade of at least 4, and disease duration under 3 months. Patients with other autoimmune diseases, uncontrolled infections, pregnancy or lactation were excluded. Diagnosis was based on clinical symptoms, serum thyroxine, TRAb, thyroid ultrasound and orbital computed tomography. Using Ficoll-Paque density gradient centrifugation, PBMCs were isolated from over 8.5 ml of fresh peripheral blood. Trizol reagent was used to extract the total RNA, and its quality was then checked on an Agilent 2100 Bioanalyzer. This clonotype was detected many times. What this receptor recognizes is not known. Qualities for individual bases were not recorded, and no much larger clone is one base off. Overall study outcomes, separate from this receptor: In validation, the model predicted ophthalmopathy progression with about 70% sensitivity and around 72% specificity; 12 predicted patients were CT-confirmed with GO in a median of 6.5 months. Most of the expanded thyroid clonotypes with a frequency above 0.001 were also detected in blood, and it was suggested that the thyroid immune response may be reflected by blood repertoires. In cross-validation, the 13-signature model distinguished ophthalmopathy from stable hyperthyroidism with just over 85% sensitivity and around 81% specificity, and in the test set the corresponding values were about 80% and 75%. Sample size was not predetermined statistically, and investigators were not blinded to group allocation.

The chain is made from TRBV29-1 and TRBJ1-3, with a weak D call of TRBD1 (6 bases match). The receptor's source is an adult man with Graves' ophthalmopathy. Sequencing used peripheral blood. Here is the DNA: TGCAGCGTTGAAGAAGGAGGGGGGATCGGTGGAAACACCATATATTTT. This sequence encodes CSVEEGGGIGGNTIYF.